This record looks at one T cell receptor beta chain sequence and its context. Authors' data handling: Cell counts per sample came from amplifying reference gene primers. Assay used: immunoSEQ multiplex PCR; TCRdb lists only in-frame clones, some missing. The DNA was the basis for D and trimming; V, J and clone size are from that table. This repertoire shows a few hundred thousand clones, roughly 84% found once; its top ten account for more than 1.5%. V was pared by 3 bases and J by 8 bases, with 11 bases between. Germline V gives CDR1 KGHSH, CDR2 LQKENI. The length of the CDR3 is 13 residues. The data derive from a study of blood T cell repertoires in COVID-19. Study at large: Some COVID-19 samples were acute and others convalescent; all came from the United States, Italy and Spain. Sources were T cells, B-cell-depleted T cells, or PBMCs; the material itself was cDNA or gDNA.

Sequencing used peripheral blood. The genes are TRBV18 and TRBJ1-5; D remains unclear. This clonotype was obtained from a woman aged 40-49 years who had recovered from COVID-19. The CDR3, as DNA: TGTGCCAGCTCACCTACGAGGGAGGAGCCCCAGCATTTT. Protein product: CASSPTREEPQHF.